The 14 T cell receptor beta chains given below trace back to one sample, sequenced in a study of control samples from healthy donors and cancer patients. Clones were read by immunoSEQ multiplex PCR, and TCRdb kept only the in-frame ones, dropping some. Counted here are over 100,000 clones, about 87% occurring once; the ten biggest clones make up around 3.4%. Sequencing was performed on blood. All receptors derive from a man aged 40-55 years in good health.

The CDR3 region is CASNRGPQETQYF. The CDR3 nucleotides read TGTGCCAGCAATAGGGGACCACAAGAGACCCAGTACTTC. The chain couples TRBV11-3 to TRBJ2-5; tentatively, D is TRBD1 or TRBD2 (5 bases each). Trimming took off 7 bases at V and 2 bases at J, with 11 bases between the two ends. The length of the CDR3 is 13 residues. Germline CDR1 reads SGHNT; CDR2 reads YENEEA.

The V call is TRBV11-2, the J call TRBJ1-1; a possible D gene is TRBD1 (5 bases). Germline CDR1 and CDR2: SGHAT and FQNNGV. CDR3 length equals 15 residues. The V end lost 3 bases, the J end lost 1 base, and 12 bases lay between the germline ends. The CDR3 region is CASSLGREGNTEAFF. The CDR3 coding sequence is TGTGCCAGCAGCTTGGGGCGGGAAGGGAACACTGAAGCTTTCTTT.

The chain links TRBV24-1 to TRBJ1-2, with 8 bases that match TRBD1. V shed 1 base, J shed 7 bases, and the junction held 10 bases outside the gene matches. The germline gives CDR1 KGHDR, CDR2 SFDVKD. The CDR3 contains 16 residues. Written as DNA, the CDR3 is TGTGCCACCAGTGATTTTGGGCAGGGGGCGCAGAGTGGCTACACCTTC. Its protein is CATSDFGQGAQSGYTF.

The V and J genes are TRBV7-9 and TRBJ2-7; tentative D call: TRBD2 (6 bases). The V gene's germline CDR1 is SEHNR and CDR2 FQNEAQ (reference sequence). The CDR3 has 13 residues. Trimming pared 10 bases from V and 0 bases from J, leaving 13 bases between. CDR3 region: CATQGLSSYEQYF. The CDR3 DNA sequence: TGTGCCACTCAGGGACTGAGCTCCTACGAGCAGTACTTC.

CDR3 amino acids: CASDDTGLGSNEQFF. CDR3 nucleotide sequence: TGTGCCAGCGACGACACAGGGTTGGGTTCGAATGAGCAGTTCTTC. The rearrangement links TRBV3-1 (or the pseudogene TRBV3-2) to TRBJ2-1; D perhaps matches TRBD1 (6 bases). Per germline, CDR1 LGHDT and CDR2 YNNKEL (reference sequence). This CDR3 has 15 residues. V gave up 8 bases and J gave up 7 bases, with 21 bases separating them.

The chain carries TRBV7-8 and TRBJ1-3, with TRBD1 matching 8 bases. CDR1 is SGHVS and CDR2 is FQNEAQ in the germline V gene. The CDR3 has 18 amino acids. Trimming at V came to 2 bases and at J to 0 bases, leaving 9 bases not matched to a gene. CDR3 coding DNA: TGTGCCAGCAGCTTATTTCTCGGACAGGGAGCCTCTGGAAACACCATATATTTT. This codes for CASSLFLGQGASGNTIYF.

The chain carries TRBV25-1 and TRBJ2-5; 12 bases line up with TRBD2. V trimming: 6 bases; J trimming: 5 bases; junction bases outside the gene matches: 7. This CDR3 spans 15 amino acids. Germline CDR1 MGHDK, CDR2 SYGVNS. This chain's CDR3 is CASRMASGGEETQYF. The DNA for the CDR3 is TGTGCCAGCAGGATGGCTAGCGGGGGGGAGGAGACCCAGTACTTC. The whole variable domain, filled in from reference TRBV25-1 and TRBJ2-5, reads EADIYQTPRYLVIGTGKKITLECSQTMGHDKMYWYQQDPGMELHLIHYSYGVNSTEKGDLSSESTVSRIRTEHFPLTLESARPSHTSQYLCASRMASGGEETQYFGPGTRLLVL.

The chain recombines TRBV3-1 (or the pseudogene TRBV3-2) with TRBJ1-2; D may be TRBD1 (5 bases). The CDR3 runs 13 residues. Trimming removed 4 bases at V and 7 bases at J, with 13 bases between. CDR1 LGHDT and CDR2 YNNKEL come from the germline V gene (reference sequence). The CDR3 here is CASSPIDSGGYTF. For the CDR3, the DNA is TGTGCCAGCAGCCCAATCGACAGCGGTGGCTACACCTTC.

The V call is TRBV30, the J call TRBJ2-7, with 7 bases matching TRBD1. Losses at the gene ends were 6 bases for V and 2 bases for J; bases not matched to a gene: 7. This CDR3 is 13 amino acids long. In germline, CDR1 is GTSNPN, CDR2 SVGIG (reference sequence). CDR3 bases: TGTGCCTGCCGGGACAGATTTCCCTACGAGCAGTACTTC. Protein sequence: CACRDRFPYEQYF.

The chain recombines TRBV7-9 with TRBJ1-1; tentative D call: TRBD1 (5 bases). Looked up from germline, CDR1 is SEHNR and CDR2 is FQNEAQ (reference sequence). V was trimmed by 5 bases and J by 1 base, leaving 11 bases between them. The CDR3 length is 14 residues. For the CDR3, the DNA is TGTGCCAGCAGCATCCAAACAGGGAACACTGAAGCTTTCTTT. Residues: CASSIQTGNTEAFF.

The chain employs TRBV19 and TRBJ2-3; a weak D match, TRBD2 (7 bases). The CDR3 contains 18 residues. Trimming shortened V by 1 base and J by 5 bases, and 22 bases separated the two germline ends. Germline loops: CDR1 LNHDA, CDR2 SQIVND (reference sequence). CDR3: CASSIASGGALGLDTQYF. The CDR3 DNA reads TGTGCCAGTAGTATAGCGTCGGGGGGCGCCCTAGGTTTAGATACGCAGTATTTT. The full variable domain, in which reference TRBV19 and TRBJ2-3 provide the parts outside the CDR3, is DGGITQSPKYLFRKEGQNVTLSCEQNLNHDAMYWYRQDPGQGLRLIYYSQIVNDFQKGDIAEGYSVSREKKESFPLTVTSAQKNPTAFYLCASSIASGGALGLDTQYFGPGTRLTVL.

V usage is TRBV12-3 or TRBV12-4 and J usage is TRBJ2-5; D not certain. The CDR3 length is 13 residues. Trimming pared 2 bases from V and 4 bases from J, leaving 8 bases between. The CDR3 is CASSLWRPETQYF. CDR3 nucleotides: TGTGCCAGCAGTTTATGGCGGCCAGAGACCCAGTACTTC.

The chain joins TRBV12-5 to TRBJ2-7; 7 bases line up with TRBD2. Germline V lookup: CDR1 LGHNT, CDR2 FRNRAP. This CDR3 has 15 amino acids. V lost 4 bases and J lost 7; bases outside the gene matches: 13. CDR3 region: CASGSILARSLEQYF. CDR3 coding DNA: TGTGCTAGTGGTTCAATACTAGCGCGGTCGTTAGAGCAGTACTTC.

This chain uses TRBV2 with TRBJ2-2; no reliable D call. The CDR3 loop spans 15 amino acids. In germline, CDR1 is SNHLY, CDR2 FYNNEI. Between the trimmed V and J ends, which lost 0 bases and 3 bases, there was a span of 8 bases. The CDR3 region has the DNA TGTGCCAGCAGTGAAGCGGGCAGCTACACCGGGGAGCTGTTTTTT. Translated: CASSEAGSYTGELFF. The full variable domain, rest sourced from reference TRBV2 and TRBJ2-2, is EPEVTQTPSHQVTQMGQEVILRCVPISNHLYFYWYRQILGQKVEFLVSFYNNEISEKSEIFDDQFSVERPDGSNFTLKIRSTKLEDSAMYFCASSEAGSYTGELFFGEGSRLTVL.